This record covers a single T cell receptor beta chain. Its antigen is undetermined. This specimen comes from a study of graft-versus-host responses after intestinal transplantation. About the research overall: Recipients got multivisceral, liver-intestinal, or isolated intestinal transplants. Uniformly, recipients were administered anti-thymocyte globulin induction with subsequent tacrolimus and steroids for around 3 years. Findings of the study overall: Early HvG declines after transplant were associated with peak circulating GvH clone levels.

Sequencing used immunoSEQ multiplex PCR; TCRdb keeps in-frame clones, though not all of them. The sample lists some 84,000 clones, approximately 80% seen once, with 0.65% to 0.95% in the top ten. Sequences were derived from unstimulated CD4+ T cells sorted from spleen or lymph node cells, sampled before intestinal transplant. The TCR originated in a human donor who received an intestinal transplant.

The chain's CDR3 is CASTVAGTDNEKLFF. CDR3 in DNA: TGTGCCAGCACCGTCGCGGGGACAGATAATGAAAAACTGTTTTTT. The chain couples TRBV28 to TRBJ1-4; 7 nucleotides agree with TRBD1. V was pared by 7 bases and J by 4 bases, with 9 bases of the junction left unmatched. In germline, CDR1 is MDHEN, CDR2 SYDVKM. The CDR3 length is 15 residues.